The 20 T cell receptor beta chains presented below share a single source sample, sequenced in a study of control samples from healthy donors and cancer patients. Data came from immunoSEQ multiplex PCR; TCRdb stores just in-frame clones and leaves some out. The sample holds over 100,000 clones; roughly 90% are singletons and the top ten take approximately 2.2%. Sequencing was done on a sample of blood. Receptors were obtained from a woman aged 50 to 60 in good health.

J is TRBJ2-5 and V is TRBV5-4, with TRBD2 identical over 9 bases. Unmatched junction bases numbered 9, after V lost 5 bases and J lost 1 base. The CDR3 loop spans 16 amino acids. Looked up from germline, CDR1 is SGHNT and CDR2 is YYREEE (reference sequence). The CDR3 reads CASSSNSGRGQETQYF. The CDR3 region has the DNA TGTGCCAGCAGTTCCAATAGCGGGAGAGGCCAAGAGACCCAGTACTTC.

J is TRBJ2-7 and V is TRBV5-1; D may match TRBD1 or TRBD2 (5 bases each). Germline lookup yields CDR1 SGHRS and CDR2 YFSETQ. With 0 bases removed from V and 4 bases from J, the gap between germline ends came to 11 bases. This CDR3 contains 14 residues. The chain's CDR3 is CASSLAQGPYEQYF. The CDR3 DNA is TGCGCCAGCAGCTTGGCTCAGGGACCATACGAGCAGTACTTC.

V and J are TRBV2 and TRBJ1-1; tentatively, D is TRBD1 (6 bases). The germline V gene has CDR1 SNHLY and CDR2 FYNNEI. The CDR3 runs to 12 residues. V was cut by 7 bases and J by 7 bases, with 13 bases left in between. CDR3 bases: TGTGCCAGCACCCCTGGACAGCTTGAAGCTTTCTTT. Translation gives CASTPGQLEAFF.

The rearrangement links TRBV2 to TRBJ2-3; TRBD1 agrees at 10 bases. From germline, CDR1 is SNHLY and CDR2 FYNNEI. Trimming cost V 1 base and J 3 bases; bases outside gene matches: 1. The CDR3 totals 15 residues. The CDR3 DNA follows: TGTGCCAGCAGTGAAGAGGGACAGGGGACAGATACGCAGTATTTT. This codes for CASSEEGQGTDTQYF.

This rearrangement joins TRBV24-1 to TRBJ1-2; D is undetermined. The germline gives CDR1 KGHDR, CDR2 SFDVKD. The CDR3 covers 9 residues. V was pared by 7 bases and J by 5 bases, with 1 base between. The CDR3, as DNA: TGTGCCACCAGATATGGCTACACCTTC. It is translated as CATRYGYTF.

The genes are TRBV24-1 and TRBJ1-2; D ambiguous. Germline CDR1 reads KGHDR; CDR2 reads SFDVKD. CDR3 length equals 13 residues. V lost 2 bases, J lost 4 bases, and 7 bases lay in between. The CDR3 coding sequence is TGTGCCACCAGTGATTCTCCGGGCTATGGCTACACCTTC. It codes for CATSDSPGYGYTF.

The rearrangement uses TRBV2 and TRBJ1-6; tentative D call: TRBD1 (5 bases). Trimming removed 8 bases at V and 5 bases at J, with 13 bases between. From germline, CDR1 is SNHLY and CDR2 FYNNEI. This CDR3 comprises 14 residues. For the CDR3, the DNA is TGTGCCAGCTCCGGGACGGCAAATAATTCACCCCTCCACTTT. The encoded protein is CASSGTANNSPLHF.

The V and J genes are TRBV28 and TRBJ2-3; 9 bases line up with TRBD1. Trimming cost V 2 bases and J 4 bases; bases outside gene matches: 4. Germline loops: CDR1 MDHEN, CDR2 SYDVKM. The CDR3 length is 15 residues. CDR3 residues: CASSLNRGHADTQYF. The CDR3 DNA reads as TGTGCCAGCAGTTTAAACAGGGGGCACGCAGATACGCAGTATTTT.

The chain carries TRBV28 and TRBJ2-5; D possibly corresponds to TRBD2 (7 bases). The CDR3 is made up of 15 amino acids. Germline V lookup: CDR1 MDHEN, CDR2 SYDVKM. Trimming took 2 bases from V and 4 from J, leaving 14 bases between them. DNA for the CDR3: TGTGCCAGCAGTTTAATCAACGGGGGGCGAGAGACCCAGTACTTC. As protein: CASSLINGGRETQYF.

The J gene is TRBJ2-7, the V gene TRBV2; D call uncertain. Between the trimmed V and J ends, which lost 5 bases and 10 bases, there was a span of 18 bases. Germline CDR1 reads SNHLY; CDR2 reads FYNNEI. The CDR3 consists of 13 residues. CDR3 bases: TGTGCCAGCAGTCCCGAGTTAGGCGTTCTACAGTACTTC. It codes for CASSPELGVLQYF. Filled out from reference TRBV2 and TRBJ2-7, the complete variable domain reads EPEVTQTPSHQVTQMGQEVILRCVPISNHLYFYWYRQILGQKVEFLVSFYNNEISEKSEIFDDQFSVERPDGSNFTLKIRSTKLEDSAMYFCASSPELGVLQYFGPGTRLTVT.

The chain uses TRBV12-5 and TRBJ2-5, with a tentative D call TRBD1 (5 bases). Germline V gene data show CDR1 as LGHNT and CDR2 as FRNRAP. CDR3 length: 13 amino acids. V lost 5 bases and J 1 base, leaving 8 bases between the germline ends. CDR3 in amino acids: CASGRQIQETQYF. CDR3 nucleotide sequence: TGTGCTAGTGGTAGACAGATCCAAGAGACCCAGTACTTC. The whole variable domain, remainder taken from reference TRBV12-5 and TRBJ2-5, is DARVTQTPRHKVTEMGQEVTMRCQPILGHNTVFWYRQTMMQGLELLAYFRNRAPLDDSGMPKDRFSAEMPDATLATLKIQPSEPRDSAVYFCASGRQIQETQYFGPGTRLLVL.

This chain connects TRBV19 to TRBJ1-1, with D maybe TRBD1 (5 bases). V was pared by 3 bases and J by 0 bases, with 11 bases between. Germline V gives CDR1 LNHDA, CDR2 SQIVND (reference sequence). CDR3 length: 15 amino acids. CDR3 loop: CASSIGWGMNTEAFF. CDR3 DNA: TGTGCCAGTAGTATTGGTTGGGGGATGAACACTGAAGCTTTCTTT.

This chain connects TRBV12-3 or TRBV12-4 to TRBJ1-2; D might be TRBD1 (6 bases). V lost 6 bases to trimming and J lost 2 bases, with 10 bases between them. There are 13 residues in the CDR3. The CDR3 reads CASSTQGNYGYTF. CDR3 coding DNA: TGTGCCAGCAGCACACAGGGAAACTATGGCTACACCTTC.

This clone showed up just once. Here the CDR3 DNA reads TGTGCCAGCAGTTCAAGCGGAGGAGGAGGCTACACCTTC. This translates into CASSSSGGGGYTF. J is TRBJ1-2 and V is TRBV27; D unresolved. Germline CDR1 is MNHEY and CDR2 is SMNVEV (reference sequence). The CDR3 consists of 13 residues. Trimming pared 4 bases from V and 8 bases from J, leaving 14 bases between.

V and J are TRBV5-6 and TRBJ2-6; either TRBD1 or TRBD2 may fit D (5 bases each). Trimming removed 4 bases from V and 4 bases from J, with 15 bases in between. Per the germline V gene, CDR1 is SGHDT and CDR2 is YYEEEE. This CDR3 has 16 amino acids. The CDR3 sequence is CASSPRGPGGANVLTF. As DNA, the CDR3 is TGTGCCAGCAGCCCGAGGGGCCCTGGGGGGGCCAACGTCCTGACTTTC.

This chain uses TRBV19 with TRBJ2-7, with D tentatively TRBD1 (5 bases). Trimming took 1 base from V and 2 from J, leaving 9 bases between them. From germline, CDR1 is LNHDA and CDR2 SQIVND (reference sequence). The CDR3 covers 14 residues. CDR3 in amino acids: CASSIGSGTYEQYF. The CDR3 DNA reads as TGTGCCAGTAGTATAGGCTCAGGGACCTACGAGCAGTACTTC.

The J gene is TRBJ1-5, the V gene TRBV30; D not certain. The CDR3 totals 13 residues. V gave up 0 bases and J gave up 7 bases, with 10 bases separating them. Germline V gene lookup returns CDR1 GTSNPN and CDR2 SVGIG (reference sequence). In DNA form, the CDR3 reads TGTGCCTGGAGTGTGCGGGAAGGCCAGCCCCAGCATTTT. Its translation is CAWSVREGQPQHF.

The CDR3: CASSQNGGLFF. The CDR3 region has the DNA TGTGCCAGCAGCCAAAACGGGGGACTGTTTTTT. This sequence joins TRBV3-1 (or the pseudogene TRBV3-2) and TRBJ1-4; tentatively, D is TRBD1 (5 bases). This CDR3 region has 11 residues. Trimming pared 2 bases from V and 13 bases from J, leaving 8 bases between. Germline V gene sequence: CDR1 LGHDT, CDR2 YNNKEL (reference sequence).

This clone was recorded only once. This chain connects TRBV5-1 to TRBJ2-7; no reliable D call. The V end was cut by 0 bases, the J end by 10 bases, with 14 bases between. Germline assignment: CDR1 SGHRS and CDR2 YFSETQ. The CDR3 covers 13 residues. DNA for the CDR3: TGCGCCAGCAGCTTGGATGTCCAGCCGTTTCAGTACTTC. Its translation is CASSLDVQPFQYF.

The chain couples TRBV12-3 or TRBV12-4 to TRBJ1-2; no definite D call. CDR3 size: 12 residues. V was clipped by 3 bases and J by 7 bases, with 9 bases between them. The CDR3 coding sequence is TGTGCCAGCAGTTTCGCACGAGGTGGCTACACCTTC. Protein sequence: CASSFARGGYTF.